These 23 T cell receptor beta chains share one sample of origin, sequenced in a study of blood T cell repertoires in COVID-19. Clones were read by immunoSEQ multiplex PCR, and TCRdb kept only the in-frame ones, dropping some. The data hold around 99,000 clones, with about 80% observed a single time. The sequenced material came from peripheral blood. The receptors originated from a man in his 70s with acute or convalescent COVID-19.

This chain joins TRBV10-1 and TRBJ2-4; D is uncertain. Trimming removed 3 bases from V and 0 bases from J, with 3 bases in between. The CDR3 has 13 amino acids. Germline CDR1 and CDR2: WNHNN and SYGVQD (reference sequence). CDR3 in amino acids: CASSDGAKNIQYF. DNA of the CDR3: TGCGCCAGCAGTGACGGAGCCAAAAACATTCAGTACTTC.

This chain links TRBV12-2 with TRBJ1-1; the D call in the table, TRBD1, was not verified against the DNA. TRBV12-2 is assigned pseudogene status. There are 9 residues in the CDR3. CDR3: CASRAGAFF. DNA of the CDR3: TGTGCAAGTCGCGCAGGAGCTTTCTTT.

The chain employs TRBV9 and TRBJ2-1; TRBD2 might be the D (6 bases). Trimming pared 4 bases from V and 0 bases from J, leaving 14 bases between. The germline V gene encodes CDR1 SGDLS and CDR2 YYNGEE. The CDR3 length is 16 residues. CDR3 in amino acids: CASSPPGLSSYNEQFF. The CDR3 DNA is TGTGCCAGCAGCCCCCCGGGACTGAGCTCCTACAATGAGCAGTTCTTC.

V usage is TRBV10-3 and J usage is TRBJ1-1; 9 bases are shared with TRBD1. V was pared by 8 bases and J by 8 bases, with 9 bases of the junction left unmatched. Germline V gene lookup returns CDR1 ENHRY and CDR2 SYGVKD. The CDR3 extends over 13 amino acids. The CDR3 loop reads CAIGPDRGGEAFF. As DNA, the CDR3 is TGTGCCATCGGTCCGGACAGGGGAGGCGAAGCTTTCTTT.

The chain's CDR3 is CASSDLGGFIATDTQYF. CDR3 in DNA: TGTGCCAGCAGTGACTTGGGAGGATTCATAGCCACAGATACGCAGTATTTT. The V call is TRBV6-1, the J call TRBJ2-3; tentatively, D is TRBD2 (6 bases). V was cut by 3 bases and J by 2 bases, with 18 bases left in between. Germline V gives CDR1 MNHNS, CDR2 SASEGT. CDR3 length: 17 residues.

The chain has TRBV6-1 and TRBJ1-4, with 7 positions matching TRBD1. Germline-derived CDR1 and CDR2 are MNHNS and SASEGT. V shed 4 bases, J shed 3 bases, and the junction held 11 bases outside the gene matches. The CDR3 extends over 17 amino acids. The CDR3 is CASSGPRGARANEKLFF. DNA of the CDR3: TGTGCCAGCAGTGGCCCCAGGGGGGCGCGTGCTAATGAAAAACTGTTTTTT.

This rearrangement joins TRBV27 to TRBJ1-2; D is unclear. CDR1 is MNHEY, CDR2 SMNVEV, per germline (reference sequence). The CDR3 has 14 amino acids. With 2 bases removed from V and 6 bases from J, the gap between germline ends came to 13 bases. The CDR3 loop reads CASSLDSGRDGYTF. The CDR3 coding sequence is TGTGCCAGCAGTTTAGATTCAGGAAGAGATGGCTACACCTTC.

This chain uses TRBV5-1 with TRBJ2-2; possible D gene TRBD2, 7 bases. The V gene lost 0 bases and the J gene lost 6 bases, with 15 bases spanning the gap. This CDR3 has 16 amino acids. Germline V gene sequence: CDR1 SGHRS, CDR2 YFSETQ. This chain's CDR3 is CASSLEGGAYAGELFF. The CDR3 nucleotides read TGCGCCAGCAGCTTGGAAGGGGGGGCTTACGCCGGGGAGCTGTTTTTT. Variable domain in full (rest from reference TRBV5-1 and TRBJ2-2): KAGVTQTPRYLIKTRGQQVTLSCSPISGHRSVSWYQQTPGQGLQFLFEYFSETQRNKGNFPGRFSGRQFSNSRSEMNVSTLELGDSALYLCASSLEGGAYAGELFFGEGSRLTVL.

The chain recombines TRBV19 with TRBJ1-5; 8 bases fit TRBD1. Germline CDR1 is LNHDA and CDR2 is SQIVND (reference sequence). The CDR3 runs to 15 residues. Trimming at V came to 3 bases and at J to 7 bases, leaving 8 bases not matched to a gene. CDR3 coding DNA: TGTGCCAGTAGTATCCACAGGGGGGACCCCCAGCCCCAGCATTTT. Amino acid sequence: CASSIHRGDPQPQHF.

The CDR3 loop reads CASSQQQGLTPLHF. The CDR3, as DNA: TGTGCCAGCAGCCAACAACAGGGATTAACACCCCTCCACTTT. J is TRBJ1-6 and V is TRBV3-1 (or the pseudogene TRBV3-2), with D possibly TRBD1 on 6 matching bases. V dropped 2 bases and J dropped 11 bases, with 13 bases sitting between them. Germline loops: CDR1 LGHDT, CDR2 YNNKEL (reference sequence). The CDR3 totals 14 residues.

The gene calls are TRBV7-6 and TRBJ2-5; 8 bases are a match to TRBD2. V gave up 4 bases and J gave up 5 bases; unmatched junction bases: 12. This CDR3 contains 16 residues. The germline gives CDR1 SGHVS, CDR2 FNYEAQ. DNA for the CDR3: TGTGCCAGCAGCTCCCCAGGCGGGGGGCCAGAGGAGACCCAGTACTTC. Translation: CASSSPGGGPEETQYF.

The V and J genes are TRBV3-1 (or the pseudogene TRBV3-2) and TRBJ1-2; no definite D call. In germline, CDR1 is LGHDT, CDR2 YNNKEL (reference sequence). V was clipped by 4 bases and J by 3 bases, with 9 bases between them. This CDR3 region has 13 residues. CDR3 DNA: TGTGCCAGCAGCCCAGGTATTCACTATGGCTACACCTTC. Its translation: CASSPGIHYGYTF.

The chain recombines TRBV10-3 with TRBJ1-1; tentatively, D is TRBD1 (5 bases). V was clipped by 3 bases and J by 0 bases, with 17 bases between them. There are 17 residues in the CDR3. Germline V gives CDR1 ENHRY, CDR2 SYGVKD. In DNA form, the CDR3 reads TGTGCCATCAGTGATCCCGACAGTCCAGTCATGAACACTGAAGCTTTCTTT. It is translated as CAISDPDSPVMNTEAFF.

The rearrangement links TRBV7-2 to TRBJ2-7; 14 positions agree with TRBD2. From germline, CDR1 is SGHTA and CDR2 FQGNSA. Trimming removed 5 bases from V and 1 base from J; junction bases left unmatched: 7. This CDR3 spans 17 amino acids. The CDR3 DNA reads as TGTGCCAGCAGCCCTCGGACTAGCGGGGGGCCTTCCTACGAGCAGTACTTC. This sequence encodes CASSPRTSGGPSYEQYF.

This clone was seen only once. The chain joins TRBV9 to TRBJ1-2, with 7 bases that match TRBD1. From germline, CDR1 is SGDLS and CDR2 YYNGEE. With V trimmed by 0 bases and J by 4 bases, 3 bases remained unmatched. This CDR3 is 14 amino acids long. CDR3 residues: CASSVDRGVYGYTF. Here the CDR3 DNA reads TGTGCCAGCAGCGTAGACAGGGGCGTCTATGGCTACACCTTC.

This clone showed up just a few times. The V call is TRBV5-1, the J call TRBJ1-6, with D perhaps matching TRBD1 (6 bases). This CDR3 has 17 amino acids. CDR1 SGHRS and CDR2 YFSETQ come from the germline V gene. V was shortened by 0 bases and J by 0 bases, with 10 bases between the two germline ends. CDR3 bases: TGCGCCAGCAGCTTGGGTACAGGGAGCTCCTATAATTCACCCCTCCACTTT. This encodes CASSLGTGSSYNSPLHF.

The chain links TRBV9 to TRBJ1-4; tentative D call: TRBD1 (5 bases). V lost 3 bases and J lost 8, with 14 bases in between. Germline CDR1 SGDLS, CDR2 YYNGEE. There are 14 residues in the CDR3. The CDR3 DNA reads TGTGCCAGCAGCGGAGACGGACAAGGGGAAAAACTGTTTTTT. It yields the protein CASSGDGQGEKLFF.

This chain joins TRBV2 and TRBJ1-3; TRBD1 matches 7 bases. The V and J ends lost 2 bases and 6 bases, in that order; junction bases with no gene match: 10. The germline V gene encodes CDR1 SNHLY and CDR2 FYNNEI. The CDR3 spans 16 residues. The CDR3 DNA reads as TGTGCCAGCAGTGAATCTCCGGTGACAGGGTTAAACACCATATATTTT. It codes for CASSESPVTGLNTIYF.

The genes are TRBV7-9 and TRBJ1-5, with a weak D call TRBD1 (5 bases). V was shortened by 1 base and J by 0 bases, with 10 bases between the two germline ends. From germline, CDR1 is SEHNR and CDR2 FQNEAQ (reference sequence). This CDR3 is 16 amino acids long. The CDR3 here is CASSLGGGNSNQPQHF. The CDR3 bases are TGTGCCAGCAGCTTAGGGGGGGGAAATAGCAATCAGCCCCAGCATTTT.

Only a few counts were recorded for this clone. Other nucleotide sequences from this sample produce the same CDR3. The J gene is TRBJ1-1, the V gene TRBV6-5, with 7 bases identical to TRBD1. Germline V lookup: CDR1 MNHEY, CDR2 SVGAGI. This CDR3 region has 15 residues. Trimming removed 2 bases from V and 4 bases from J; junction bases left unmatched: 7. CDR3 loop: CASSYVRGLGTEAFF. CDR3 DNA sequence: TGTGCCAGCAGTTACGTTAGGGGGCTGGGCACTGAAGCTTTCTTT.

As DNA, the CDR3 is TGTGCCAGCAGTTCCGGGAACTGGGGAACTAATGAAAAACTGTTTTTT. Translating it yields CASSSGNWGTNEKLFF. V gene TRBV6-6 combines with J gene TRBJ1-4; D call uncertain. Germline CDR1 and CDR2: MNHNY and SVGAGI (reference sequence). Trimming shortened V by 4 bases and J by 1 base, and 13 bases separated the two germline ends. The CDR3 sequence is 16 residues long.

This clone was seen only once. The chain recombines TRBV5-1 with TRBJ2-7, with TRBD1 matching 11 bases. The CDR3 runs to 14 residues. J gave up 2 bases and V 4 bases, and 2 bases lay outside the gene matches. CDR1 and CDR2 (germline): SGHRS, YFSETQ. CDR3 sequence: CASSPDRGPYEQYF. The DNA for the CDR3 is TGCGCCAGCAGCCCGGACAGGGGGCCCTACGAGCAGTACTTC. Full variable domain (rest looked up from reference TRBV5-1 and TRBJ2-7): KAGVTQTPRYLIKTRGQQVTLSCSPISGHRSVSWYQQTPGQGLQFLFEYFSETQRNKGNFPGRFSGRQFSNSRSEMNVSTLELGDSALYLCASSPDRGPYEQYFGPGTRLTVT.

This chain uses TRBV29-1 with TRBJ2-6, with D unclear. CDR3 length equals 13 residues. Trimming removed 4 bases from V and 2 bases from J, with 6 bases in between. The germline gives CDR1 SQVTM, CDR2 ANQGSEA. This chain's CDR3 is CSVAVTGANVLTF. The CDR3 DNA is TGCAGCGTTGCAGTCACTGGGGCCAACGTCCTGACTTTC.